In this sample, the clone carrying this T cell receptor (beta chain) turned up once. Its antigen is still unknown. The data are from a study of OX40 agonist ivuxolimab in advanced cancers. At the level of the study: Patients received ivuxolimab, an intravenous treatment, every 2 weeks at 0.01 to 10 mg/kg. Partial responses occurred in Three dose-escalation patients, one with hepatocellular carcinoma and two with cutaneous melanoma.

Whole-study findings and limits: The specificity for antigen of the expanded peripheral T cells was not determined. Among some nonresponders, normalized T-cell clonal expansion was also low.

Generated by immunoSEQ multiplex PCR, the TCRdb table keeps only in-frame clones and is missing some. Of 50,000 to 70,000 clones in the sample, 90% to 95% are singletons; the top ten hold 3.8%. Germline CDR1 and CDR2: SGHAT and FQNNGV. This CDR3 is built from 15 residues. J lost 4 bases, V lost 3 bases, and 5 bases had no gene match. The TCR comes from an adult with an advanced solid tumor such as melanoma, head and neck, liver or kidney cancer. J is TRBJ2-3 and V is TRBV11-2; TRBD1 aligns across 9 bases. The sequencing used CD4+ or CD8+ T cells sorted from blood, collected in a trial of the OX40 agonist ivuxolimab. CDR3 in amino acids: CASSFTGGEADTQYF. CDR3 coding DNA: TGTGCCAGCAGCTTCACAGGGGGCGAGGCAGATACGCAGTATTTT.